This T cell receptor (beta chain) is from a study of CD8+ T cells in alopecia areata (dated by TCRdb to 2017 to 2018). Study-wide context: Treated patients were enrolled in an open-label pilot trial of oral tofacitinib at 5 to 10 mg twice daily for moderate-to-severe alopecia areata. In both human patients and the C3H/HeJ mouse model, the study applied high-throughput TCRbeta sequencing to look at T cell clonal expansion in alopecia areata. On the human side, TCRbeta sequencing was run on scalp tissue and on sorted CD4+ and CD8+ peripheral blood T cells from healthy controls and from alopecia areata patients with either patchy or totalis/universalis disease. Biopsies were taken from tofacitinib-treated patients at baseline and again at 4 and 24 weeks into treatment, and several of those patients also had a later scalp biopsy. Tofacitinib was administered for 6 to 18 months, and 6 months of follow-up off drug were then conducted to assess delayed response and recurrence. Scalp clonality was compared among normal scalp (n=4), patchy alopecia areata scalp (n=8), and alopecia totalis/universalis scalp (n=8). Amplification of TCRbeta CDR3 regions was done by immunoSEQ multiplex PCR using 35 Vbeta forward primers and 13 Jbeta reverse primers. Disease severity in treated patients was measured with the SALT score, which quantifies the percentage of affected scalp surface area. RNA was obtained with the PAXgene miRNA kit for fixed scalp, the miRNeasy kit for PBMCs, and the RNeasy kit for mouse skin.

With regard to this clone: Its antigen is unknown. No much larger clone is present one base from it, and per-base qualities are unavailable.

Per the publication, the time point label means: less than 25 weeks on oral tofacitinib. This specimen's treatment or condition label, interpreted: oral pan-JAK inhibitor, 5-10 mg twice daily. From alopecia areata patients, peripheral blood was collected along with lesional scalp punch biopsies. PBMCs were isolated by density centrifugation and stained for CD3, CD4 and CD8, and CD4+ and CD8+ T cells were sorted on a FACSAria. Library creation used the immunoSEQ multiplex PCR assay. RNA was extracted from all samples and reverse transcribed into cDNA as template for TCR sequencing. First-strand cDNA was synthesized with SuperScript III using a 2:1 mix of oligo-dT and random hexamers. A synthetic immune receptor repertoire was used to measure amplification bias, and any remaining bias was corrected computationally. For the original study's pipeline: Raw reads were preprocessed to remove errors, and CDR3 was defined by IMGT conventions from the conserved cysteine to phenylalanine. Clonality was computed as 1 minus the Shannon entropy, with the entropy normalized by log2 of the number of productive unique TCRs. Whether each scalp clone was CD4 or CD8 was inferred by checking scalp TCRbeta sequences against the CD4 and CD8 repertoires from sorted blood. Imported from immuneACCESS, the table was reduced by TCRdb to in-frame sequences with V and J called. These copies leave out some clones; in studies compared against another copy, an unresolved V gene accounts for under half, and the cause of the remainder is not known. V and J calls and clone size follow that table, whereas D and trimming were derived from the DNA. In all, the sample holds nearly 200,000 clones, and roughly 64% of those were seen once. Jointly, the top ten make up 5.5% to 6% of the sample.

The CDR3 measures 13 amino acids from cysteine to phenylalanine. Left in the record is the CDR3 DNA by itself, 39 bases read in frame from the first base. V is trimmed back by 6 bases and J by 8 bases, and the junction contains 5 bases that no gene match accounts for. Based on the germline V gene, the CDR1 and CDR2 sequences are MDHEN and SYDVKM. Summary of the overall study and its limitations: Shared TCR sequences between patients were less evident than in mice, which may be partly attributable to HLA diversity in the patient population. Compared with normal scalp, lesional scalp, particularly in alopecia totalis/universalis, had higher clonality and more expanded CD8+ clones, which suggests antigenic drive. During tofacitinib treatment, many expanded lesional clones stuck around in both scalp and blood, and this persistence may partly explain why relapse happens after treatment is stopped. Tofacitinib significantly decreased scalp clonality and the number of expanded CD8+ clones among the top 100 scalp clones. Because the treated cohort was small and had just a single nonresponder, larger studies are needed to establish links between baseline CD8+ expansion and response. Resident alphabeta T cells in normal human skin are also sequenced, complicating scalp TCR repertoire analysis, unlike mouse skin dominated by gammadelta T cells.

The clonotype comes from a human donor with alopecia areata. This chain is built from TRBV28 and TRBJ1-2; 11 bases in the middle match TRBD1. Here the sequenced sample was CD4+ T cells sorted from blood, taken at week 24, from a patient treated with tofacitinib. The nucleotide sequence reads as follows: TGTGCCAGCAGCCCGGGACAGGGGGGAGGCTACACCTTC. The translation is CASSPGQGGGYTF.